The sequence of this T cell receptor (beta chain) was determined in a study of early T cells in non-severe SARS-CoV-2 infection. For the study at large: Sequenced material consisted of bulk RNA (from unsorted whole blood), and chains were unpaired.

TCRdb re-called the 5' RACE reads through MiXCR, storing one row per CDR3 protein. The sample includes approximately 74,000 distinct CDR3 sequences, 11% to 15% of them seen just once. The V and J ends lost 4 bases and 4 bases, in that order; junction bases with no gene match: 7. CDR3 size: 15 residues. CDR1 is MNHEY, CDR2 SMNVEV, per germline (reference sequence). Specimen: whole blood. The source is an adult who was a healthcare worker with PCR-confirmed SARS-CoV-2 infection or an uninfected control (not recorded which). The genes are TRBV27 and TRBJ2-3; 8 bases fit TRBD1. CDR3 protein: CASSSFQQGADTQYF. CDR3 coding DNA: TGTGCCAGCAGTTCCTTCCAACAGGGGGCAGATACGCAGTATTTT.